This TCR beta chain was observed in a study of T cells in Graves' hyperthyroidism and ophthalmopathy. Study outcomes and limitations: Blood held most thyroid clonotypes expanded above 0.001 frequency. Ophthalmopathy was identified by the model a median around 5.9 months ahead of onset.

Each diagnosis was grounded in clinical symptoms, serum thyroxine and TRAb, thyroid ultrasound, and orbital computed tomography. It was 10 ml of fresh peripheral blood that supplied the PBMCs. RNA transcripts provided the source from which TCR beta CDR3 regions were amplified. The HTBI primer set served for first-round RT-PCR of the TCR CDR3. Each CDR3 protein is one row after TCRdb ran MiXCR on the multiplex PCR reads. The table includes 500,000 or so distinct CDR3 sequences, under 20% detected once. This clonotype was seen many times. Antigen unknown. This TCR was recovered from a woman under 30 with Graves' ophthalmopathy. The sequencing input was blood.

The chain's CDR3 is CASSPLAGGSYEQYF. The CDR3 nucleotides read TGTGCCAGCAGTCCCCTAGCGGGAGGGTCCTACGAGCAGTACTTC. This rearrangement joins TRBV6-1 to TRBJ2-7; 12 positions match TRBD2. The germline gives CDR1 MNHNS, CDR2 SASEGT. The V segment lost 5 bases and the J segment 1 base; nucleotides outside the gene matches: 3. This CDR3 has 15 residues.